The source of this T cell receptor beta chain is a study of cytomegalovirus exposure and HLA in healthy donors (dated by TCRdb to 2017 to 2019). About the study as a whole: An earlier analysis of roughly 570 of the donors reported under 300 Gb of sequence data and around 110 million unique TCR beta sequences obtained from about 170 million T cells. An early release covering approximately 600 HLA-typed donors comprised 250 to 350 gigabases of sequencing data and approximately 80 million unique TCR sequences. Among the roughly 400 genotyped donors, around 79% belonged to the genetic ancestry cluster associated with self-reported Caucasian donors. The study aimed to test whether cataloging public T cell receptors could reveal signatures of past pathogen exposure. The study used immunosequencing to profile the T cell repertoires of hundreds of subjects and linked those repertoires to cytomegalovirus serostatus. A separate validation cohort of approximately 120 different subjects was used in addition to the approximately 610-subject first cohort. High-throughput TCR immunosequencing, statistical association of individual TCRs with disease status, and machine learning were combined to predict cytomegalovirus infection status. A later analysis re-examined previously published TCR beta repertoires from 500 to 700 donors and added high-resolution HLA genotyping to investigate patterns of TCR occurrence. The later analysis used no new phenotypic data to find candidate immune exposures, relying instead on TCR beta sequences and their occurrence across donors. In an earlier analysis of 587 of the donors, high-throughput TCR beta sequencing was used to judge whether each TCR beta V gene segment behaved as functional or pseudogenic. Alongside the repertoire data, information on donor age, sex, ethnicity and CMV serostatus was compiled. A later genetic analysis used genome-wide SNP genotypes for about 65% of the roughly 670 donors, treating that subset as a discovery cohort. Every repertoire in the discovery cohort had been generated on one and the same sequencing platform. HLA typing included class I and class II loci at four-digit resolution. Typing coverage varied by locus: about 620-640 donors for A, B, C, DRB1 and DQB1; roughly 520 for DQA1; more than 600 for DPA1; approximately 470 for DPB1. Roughly five DR-DQ haplotypes were handled as single units for association and clustering, since linkage in the cohort was strong. On average, around 230,000 unique TCR beta nucleotide sequences were sequenced per donor among some 420 genotyped donors of the cohort, with roughly a sixth of those sequences being non-productive. Results the study describes overall, beyond this receptor: At a false discovery rate of 0.05, a later analysis linked 16,951 TCR beta sequences to specific HLA alleles. In a later analysis, the rate of TCR association differed among HLA loci, with DRB1 alleles having the most associated TCRs and HLA-C alleles having the fewest. The study listed 164 TCR beta chains as associated with cytomegalovirus. In an earlier analysis of approximately 590 of the donors, most TCR beta V segments appeared in productive rearrangements about 90% or about 30% of the time, broadly matching IMGT annotations. In a later analysis, HLA-associated TCR beta chains were found to be more clonally expanded and to have lower generation probabilities than equally common non-associated chains. A later genetic analysis reported fewer N-insertions in productive TCRs among donors in an Asian-associated ancestry cluster than the roughly 650-donor mean. A further reported finding was that TCR beta sequences accurately predicted the HLA-A and HLA-B alleles for most subjects in the first cohort. Because counts were too low, roughly 16 rarely observed V segments, including chromosome 9 orphons, were excluded from the earlier analysis of fewer than 650 of the donors. Across donors, most TCR sequences were observed very rarely, whereas some public TCRs were present in many individuals. A few of the identified cytomegalovirus-associated TCR beta chains were confirmed in vitro to be specific for cytomegalovirus antigens. A group of highly shared sequence variants was considered likely to be a technical artifact of the sequencing pipeline. It was suggested by the authors that the approach could potentially be generalized to other disease states and immunological phenotypes. A later analysis reported that several top co-occurrence clusters appeared linked to parvovirus B19, influenza, CMV and Epstein-Barr virus. V-gene and J-gene trimming of TCR beta chains was associated with a missense DCLRE1C variant in a later genetic analysis, and the association was replicated in an independent cohort. Most CMV-associated TCR beta chains appeared to be HLA-restricted in a later analysis, and the HLA associations seemed to be driven largely by CMV exposure. In both the original and validation cohorts, the classifier was reported to diagnose cytomegalovirus status with high specificity and sensitivity. Immune exposure information for the cohort was limited to CMV serostatus. The 87-base-pair reads could not distinguish some IMGT-functional V segments, including TRBV6-2 and TRBV6-3, so those segments were excluded. Assigning TCR associations to individual alleles was difficult when HLA alleles, especially DR and DQ, strongly co-occurred. Correlated functional status among segregating V segments might reflect linkage disequilibrium, but an unknown experimental factor could not be ruled out. Because HLA typing was missing for some donors at each locus, association tests included only the typed subset. This cohort had only TCR beta chains sequenced, and the lack of alpha or paired-chain data limited which features could be detected. Presence/absence analyses assumed roughly uniform sequencing depth across donors, an assumption that may not hold.

A single count supports this clone. It lacks a known antigen. No much larger clonotype is one base removed from it; base qualities were not supplied. The library was produced with the immunoSEQ multiplex PCR assay. A mixture of 60 forward primers for TCR Vbeta segments and 13 reverse primers for TCR Jbeta segments was used in the multiplex PCR. A multiplex PCR assay on genomic DNA amplified the CDR3 region of rearranged TCR beta genes. The amplified TCR beta libraries were sequenced on the Illumina HiSeq System as 87-base-pair reads. Per the authors' processing: Across the 670 or so repertoires, a later analysis counted 78 million or so unique TCR beta chains, 9.5 million to 12 million of which were shared by at least two donors. Raw reads were error-corrected and collapsed into unique sequences with a nearest-neighbor algorithm that merged closely related sequences to remove PCR and sequencing errors. Alignment of CDR3 sequences to IMGT reference sequences was used to assign V, D and J gene segments. For a sequence to be retained, a match of at least six nucleotides to both a V gene segment and a J gene segment was required. Rearrangements were called productive when the CDR3 lacked stop codons and stayed in frame with V and J; all others were non-productive. Following IMGT convention, CDR3 was defined as the stretch from the second conserved V-encoded cysteine up to the conserved J-encoded phenylalanine. Sequences without an unambiguous match to a single V gene segment were excluded from the earlier analysis of 450 to 750 of the donors. An earlier analysis of some 610 of the donors called V segments functional above 56.7% productive rearrangements and segregating when the between-donor standard deviation exceeded 5%. A statistical classification framework was developed to diagnose cytomegalovirus status using the catalog of TCR beta chain sequences. In a later analysis, TCR nucleotide sequences were compared against IMGT/GENE-DB human TR gene sequences so that V and J genes could be assigned. The TCRdist pipeline was used in a later analysis to assign CDR3 sequences and most-parsimonious VDJ recombination scenarios. In a later analysis, every TCR beta chain was defined by the combination of its CDR3 amino acid sequence and its V-gene family, and reads without a unique V-gene family were dropped. To address suspected cross-contamination and a sequencing artifact, a later analysis removed 592 highly shared, low-generation-probability nucleotide sequences. In a later analysis, a clonal expansion index for each public chain was calculated from normalized within-repertoire ranks of inferred template counts. In a later analysis, generation probabilities were computed using a VDJ recombination model fitted to out-of-frame rearrangements, and the results were checked against IGoR. Hypergeometric tests were used in a later analysis to score TCR-TCR, TCR-HLA and TCR-CMV co-occurrence, with a repertoire-size bias correction applied to the TCR pairs. To estimate false discovery rates, a later analysis permuted the HLA or CMV assignments 20 times. In a later analysis, co-occurring TCRs were grouped with DBSCAN, and TCRdist sequence similarity was added when clustering was performed within HLA-allele-positive subsets. Co-occurrence clustering excluded repertoires with fewer than 30,000 or more than 120,000 public chains, plus five with anomalous nucleotide sharing. TCRdb mirrors the immuneACCESS table, restricted to in-frame sequences. Some clones are absent from its copies; in checked studies, under half trace to an unresolved V gene, and the reason for the others is unknown. That table furnishes V, J and clone size, whereas the DNA furnished D and trimming. The sample includes about 130,000 clones, with 81% observed a single time. The ten largest clonotypes hold less than 0.75% of the sample.

The cohort comprised 710 or so healthy bone marrow donors. At the time of sampling, every cohort member was nominally healthy, though immune exposures that went unrecorded were likely present. The donor was CMV seronegative and belonged to the group of over 350 seronegative cohort members. A peripheral blood sample was provided by each donor, and peripheral blood mononuclear cells were used for TCR beta sequencing. The Qiagen DNeasy Blood Extraction Kit was used to extract genomic DNA from the blood cell samples. Based on the germline V gene, the CDR1 and CDR2 sequences are SNHLY and FYNNEI. The CDR3 holds 14 amino acids from the cysteine to the phenylalanine. CDR3 DNA is the only sequence kept; it has 42 bases, read in frame from the first base. Here V drops 5 bases and J drops 4 bases, and the junction holds 7 bases not matched to any gene.

The receptor chain draws on TRBV2 and TRBJ1-2; 7 bases in the middle match TRBD1. This TCR derives from a man between 18 and 35 years old in good health and CMV-seronegative. Source material: PBMCs. The DNA sequence is given as TGTGCCAGCAGTATCAGACAGGGTGCCTATGGCTACACCTTC. This yields the protein CASSIRQGAYGYTF.